This T cell receptor (beta chain) was found in a study of stem cell transplantation in POMP-related autoinflammatory disease. The repertoire was sequenced with immunoSEQ multiplex PCR; TCRdb's copy has only in-frame clones and lacks some. The table has roughly 70,000 clones, approximately 90% seen once. CDR3 length: 12 residues. Trimming removed 7 bases at V and 8 bases at J, with 9 bases between. The V gene's germline CDR1 is SNHLY and CDR2 FYNNEI. Sequences were derived from CD4+ T cells from PBMCs, sampled after stem cell transplantation. The rearrangement joins TRBV2 to TRBJ1-6, with D perhaps matching TRBD1 (6 bases). This sequence was found in a human patient with POMP-related autoinflammation and immune dysregulation (PRAID). A subset of T cells may come from the graft donor. The CDR3 DNA is TGTGCCAGCAACAGGGAGCATTCACCCCTCCACTTT. It yields the protein CASNREHSPLHF.